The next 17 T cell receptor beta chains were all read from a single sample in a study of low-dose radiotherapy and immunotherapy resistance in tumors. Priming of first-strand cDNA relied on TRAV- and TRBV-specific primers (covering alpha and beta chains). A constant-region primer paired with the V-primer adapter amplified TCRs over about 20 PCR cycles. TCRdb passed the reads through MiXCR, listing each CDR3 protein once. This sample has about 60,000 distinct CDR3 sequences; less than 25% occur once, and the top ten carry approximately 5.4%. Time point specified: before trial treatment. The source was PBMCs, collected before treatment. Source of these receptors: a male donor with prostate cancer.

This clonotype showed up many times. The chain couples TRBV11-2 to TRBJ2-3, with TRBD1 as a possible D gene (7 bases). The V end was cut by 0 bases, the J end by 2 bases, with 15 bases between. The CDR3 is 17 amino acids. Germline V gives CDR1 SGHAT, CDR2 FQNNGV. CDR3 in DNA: TGTGCCAGCAGCTTAGAGGGGGGACAGTGGACCACAGATACGCAGTATTTT. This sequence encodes CASSLEGGQWTTDTQYF.

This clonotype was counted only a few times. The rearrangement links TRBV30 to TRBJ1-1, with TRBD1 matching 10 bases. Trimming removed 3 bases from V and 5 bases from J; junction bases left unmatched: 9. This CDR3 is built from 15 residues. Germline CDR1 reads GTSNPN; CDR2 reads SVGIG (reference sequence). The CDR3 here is CAWSHKGQGSTEAFF. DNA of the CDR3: TGTGCCTGGAGCCACAAGGGACAGGGGAGTACTGAAGCTTTCTTT.

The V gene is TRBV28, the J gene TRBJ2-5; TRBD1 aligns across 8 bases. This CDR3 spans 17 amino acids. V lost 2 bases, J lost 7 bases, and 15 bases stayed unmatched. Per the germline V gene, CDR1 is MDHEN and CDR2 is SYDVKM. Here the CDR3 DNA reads TGTGCCAGCAGTTTAAGATTAGTTCAGGGGGCTTTAGGGACCCAGTACTTC. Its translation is CASSLRLVQGALGTQYF.

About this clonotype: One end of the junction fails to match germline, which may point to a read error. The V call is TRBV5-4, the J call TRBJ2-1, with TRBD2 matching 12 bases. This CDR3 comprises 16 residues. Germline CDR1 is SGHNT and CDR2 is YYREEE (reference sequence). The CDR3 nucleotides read TGTGTCAGCAGCGAGGGGGCTAGCGGGGGGGTGGGTGAGCAGTTCTTC. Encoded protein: CVSSEGASGGVGEQFF.

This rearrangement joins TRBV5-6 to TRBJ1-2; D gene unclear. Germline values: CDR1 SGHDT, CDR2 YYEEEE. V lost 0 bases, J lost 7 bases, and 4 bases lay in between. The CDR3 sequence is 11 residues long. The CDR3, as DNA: TGTGCCAGCAGCTTGGCTGGTGGCTACACCTTC. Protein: CASSLAGGYTF.

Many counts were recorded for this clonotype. The CDR3: CASSRGQALNTEAFF. CDR3 bases: TGTGCCAGCAGTAGGGGACAGGCATTGAACACTGAAGCTTTCTTT. The V gene is TRBV25-1, the J gene TRBJ1-1, with 8 nucleotides matching TRBD1. The germline gives CDR1 MGHDK, CDR2 SYGVNS. The CDR3 loop spans 15 amino acids. After removal of 5 bases from V and 0 bases from J, the junction contained 5 bases not matched to a gene.

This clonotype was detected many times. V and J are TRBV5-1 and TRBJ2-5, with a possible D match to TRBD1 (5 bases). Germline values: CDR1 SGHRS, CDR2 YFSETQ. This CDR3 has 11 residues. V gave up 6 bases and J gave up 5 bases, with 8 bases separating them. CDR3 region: CASKGLETQYF. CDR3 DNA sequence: TGCGCCAGCAAGGGGTTGGAGACCCAGTACTTC. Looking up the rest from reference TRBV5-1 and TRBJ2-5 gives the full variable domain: KAGVTQTPRYLIKTRGQQVTLSCSPISGHRSVSWYQQTPGQGLQFLFEYFSETQRNKGNFPGRFSGRQFSNSRSEMNVSTLELGDSALYLCASKGLETQYFGPGTRLLVL.

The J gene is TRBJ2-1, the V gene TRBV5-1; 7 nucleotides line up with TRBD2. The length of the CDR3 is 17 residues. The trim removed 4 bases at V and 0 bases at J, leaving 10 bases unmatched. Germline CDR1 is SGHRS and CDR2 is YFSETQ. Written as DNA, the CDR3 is TGCGCCAGCAGCCCCGAGATAGCGGGCTACTCCTACAATGAGCAGTTCTTC. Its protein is CASSPEIAGYSYNEQFF. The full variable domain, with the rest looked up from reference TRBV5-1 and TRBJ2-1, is KAGVTQTPRYLIKTRGQQVTLSCSPISGHRSVSWYQQTPGQGLQFLFEYFSETQRNKGNFPGRFSGRQFSNSRSEMNVSTLELGDSALYLCASSPEIAGYSYNEQFFGPGTRLTVL.

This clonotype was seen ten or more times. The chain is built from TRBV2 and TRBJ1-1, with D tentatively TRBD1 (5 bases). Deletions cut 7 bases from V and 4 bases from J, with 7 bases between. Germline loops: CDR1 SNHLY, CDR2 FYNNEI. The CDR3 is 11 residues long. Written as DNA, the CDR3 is TGTGCCAGCACGGGGGGCACTGAAGCTTTCTTT. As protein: CASTGGTEAFF.

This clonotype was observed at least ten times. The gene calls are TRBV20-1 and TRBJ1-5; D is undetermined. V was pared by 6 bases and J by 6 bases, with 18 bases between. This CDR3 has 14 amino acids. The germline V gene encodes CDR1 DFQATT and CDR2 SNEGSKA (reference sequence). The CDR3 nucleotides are TGCAGTGCCCCGAGAATGGGGTTGGTTCAGCCCCAGCATTTT. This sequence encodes CSAPRMGLVQPQHF.

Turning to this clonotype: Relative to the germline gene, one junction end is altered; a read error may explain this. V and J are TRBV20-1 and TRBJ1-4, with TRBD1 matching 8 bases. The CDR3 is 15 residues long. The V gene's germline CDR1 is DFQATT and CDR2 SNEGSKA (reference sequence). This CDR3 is CSVLGQGATNEKLFF. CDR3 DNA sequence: TGCAGTGTCCTCGGACAGGGTGCAACTAATGAAAAACTTTTTTTT.

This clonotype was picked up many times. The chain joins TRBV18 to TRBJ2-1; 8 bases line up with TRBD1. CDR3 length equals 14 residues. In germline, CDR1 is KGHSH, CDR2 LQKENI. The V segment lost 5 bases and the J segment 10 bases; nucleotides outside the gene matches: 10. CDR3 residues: CASSLDRERTEQFF. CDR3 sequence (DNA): TGTGCCAGCTCATTGGACAGGGAGCGAACCGAGCAGTTCTTC. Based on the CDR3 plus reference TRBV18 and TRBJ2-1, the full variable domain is NAGVMQNPRHLVRRRGQEARLRCSPMKGHSHVYWYRQLPEEGLKFMVYLQKENIIDESGMPKERFSAEFPKEGPSILRIQQVVRGDSAAYFCASSLDRERTEQFFGPGTRLTVL.

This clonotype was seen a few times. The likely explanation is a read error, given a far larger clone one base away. The chain's CDR3 is CASSFDPGTAYEQFF. For the CDR3, the DNA is TGTGCCAGCAGTTTTGACCCCGGGACAGCGTACGAGCAGTTCTTC. This sequence joins TRBV28 and TRBJ2-1, with TRBD1 matching over 7 bases. CDR3 length equals 15 residues. The V and J ends lost 3 bases and 10 bases, in that order; junction bases with no gene match: 12. CDR1 MDHEN and CDR2 SYDVKM come from the germline V gene.

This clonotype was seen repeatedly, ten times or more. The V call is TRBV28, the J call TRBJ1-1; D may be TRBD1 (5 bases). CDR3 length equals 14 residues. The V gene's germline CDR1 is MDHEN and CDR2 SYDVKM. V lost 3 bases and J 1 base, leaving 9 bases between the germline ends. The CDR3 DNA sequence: TGTGCCAGCAGTTTGCTTGGGACGAACACTGAAGCTTTCTTT. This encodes CASSLLGTNTEAFF. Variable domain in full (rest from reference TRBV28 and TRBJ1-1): DVKVTQSSRYLVKRTGEKVFLECVQDMDHENMFWYRQDPGLGLRLIYFSYDVKMKEKGDIPEGYSVSREKKERFSLILESASTNQTSMYLCASSLLGTNTEAFFGQGTRLTVV.

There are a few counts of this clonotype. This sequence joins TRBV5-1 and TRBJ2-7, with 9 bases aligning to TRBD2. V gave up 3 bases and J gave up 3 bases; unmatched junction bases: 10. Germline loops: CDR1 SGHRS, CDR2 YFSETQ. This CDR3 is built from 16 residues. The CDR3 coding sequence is TGCGCCAGCAGCTCGGTGGGGGGACTAGCAAGCTACGAGCAGTACTTC. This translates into CASSSVGGLASYEQYF.

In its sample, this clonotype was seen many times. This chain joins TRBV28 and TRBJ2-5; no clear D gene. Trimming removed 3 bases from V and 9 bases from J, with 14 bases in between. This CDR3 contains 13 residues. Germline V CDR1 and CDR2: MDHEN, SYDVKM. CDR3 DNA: TGTGCCAGCAGTTTTGGCACCCAGCAGGCCCAGTACTTC. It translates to CASSFGTQQAQYF.

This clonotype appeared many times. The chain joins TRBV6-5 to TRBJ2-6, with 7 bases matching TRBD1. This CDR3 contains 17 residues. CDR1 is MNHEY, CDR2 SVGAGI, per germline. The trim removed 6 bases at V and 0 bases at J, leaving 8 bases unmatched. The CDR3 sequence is CASRRDRAGSGANVLTF. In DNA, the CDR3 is TGTGCCAGCAGACGTGACAGGGCCGGCTCTGGGGCCAACGTCCTGACTTTC.